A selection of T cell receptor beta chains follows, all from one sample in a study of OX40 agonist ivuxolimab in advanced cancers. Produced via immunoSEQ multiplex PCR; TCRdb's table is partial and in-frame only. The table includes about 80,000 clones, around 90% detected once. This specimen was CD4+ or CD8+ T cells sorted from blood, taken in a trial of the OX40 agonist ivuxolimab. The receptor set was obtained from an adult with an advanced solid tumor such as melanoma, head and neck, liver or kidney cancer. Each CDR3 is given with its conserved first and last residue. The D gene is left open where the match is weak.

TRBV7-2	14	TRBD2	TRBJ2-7	CASSLAREGVEQYF
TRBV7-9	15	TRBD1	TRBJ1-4	CASSLFQGANEKLFF
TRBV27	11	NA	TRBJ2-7	CARGSSYEQYF
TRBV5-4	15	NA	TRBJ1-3	CASSLGAGAGNTIYF
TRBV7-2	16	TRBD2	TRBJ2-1	CASSSPGTSGRGEQFF
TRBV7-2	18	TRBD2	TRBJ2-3	CASSLVATSGSSTDTQYF
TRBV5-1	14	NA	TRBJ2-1	CASSLQIGVDEQFF
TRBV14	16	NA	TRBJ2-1	CASSLTRDSWGNEQFF
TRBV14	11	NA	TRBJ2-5	CASSLQETQYF
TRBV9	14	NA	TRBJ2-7	CASSVDGGTYEQYF
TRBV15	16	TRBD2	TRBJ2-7	CATSTGLAGAYYEQYF
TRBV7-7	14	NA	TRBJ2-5	CASSLGSQRETQYF
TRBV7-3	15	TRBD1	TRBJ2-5	CASSARQGSWETQYF
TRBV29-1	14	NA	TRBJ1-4	CSVEEPSTNEKLFF
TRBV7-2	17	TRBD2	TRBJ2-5	CASSLELLAGGLETQYF
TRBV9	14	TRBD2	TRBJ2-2	CASRTSGSGGELFF
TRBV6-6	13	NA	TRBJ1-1	CASSYSAGTEAFF
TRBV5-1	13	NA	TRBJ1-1	CASSKNMNTEAFF
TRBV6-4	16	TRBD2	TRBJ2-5	CASSDSAGARRETQYF
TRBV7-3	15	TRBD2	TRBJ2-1	CASSFLAGGPDEQFF
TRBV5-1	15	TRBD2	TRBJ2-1	CASGPGTSADNEQFF
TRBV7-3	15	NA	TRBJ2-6	CASSPGGAGANVLTF
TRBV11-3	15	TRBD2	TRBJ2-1	CASSRGLAGVDEQFF
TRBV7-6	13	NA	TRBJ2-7	CASSLSSAYEQYF
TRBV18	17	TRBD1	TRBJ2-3	CASSPFQGQTSTDTQYF
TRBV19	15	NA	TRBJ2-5	CASSIARTSGETQYF
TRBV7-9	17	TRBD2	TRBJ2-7	CASNLGLAGGNTYEQYF
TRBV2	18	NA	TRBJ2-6	CASTWAPSISSGANVLTF
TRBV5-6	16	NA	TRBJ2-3	CASSPRTDRSTDTQYF
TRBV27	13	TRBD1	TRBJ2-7	CASSLRQGYEQYF
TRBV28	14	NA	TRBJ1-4	CASRPVATNEKLFF
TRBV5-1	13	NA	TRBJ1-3	CASSMSSGNTIYF
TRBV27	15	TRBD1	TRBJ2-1	CASSPPTGFYNEQFF
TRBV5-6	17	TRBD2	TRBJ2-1	CASTLVTDGLGGHEQFF
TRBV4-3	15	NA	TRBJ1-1	CASSRGGRGGTEAFF
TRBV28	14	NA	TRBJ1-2	CASVGGAANYGYTF
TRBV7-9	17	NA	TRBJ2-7	CASSLLGPFSGKGEQYF
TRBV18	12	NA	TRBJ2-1	CASSRDKTEQFF
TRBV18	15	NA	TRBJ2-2	CASSPRGQNTGELFF
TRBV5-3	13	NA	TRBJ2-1	CASISTEANQQFF
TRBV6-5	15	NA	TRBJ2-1	CASRPLARPYNEQFF